The 9 T cell receptor beta chains below were found in one sample sequenced in a study of breast tumors, draining lymph nodes, adjacent tissues. Axillary draining lymph nodes of breast cancer patients supplied the node samples. TCRdb re-derived calls from the multiplex PCR reads in MiXCR, one entry per CDR3 protein. The table records about 200,000 distinct CDR3 sequences, 30% to 40% of them present only once. Source material: axillary lymph node tissue. Every receptor here comes from a female donor with breast cancer. Some clones in this sample may be carry-over from other donors' samples.

The rearrangement uses TRBV4-3 and TRBJ1-1; D is undetermined. There are 17 residues in the CDR3. V lost 0 bases, J lost 2 bases, and 16 bases lay in between. Germline V gene sequence: CDR1 LGHNA, CDR2 YSLEER. The CDR3 spells CASSQEFLGRANTEAFF. As DNA, the CDR3 is TGCGCCAGCAGCCAAGAATTTCTCGGGAGGGCAAACACTGAAGCTTTCTTT.

This clonotype was observed a handful of times. One base away lies a much larger clone, so this may be a sequencing read error. DNA for the CDR3: TGTGCCAGTAGTATTTCCACGATAACAGGGAGCTCTGGGGCCAACGCCCTGACTTTC. Amino acid sequence: CASSISTITGSSGANALTF. This chain links TRBV19 with TRBJ2-6; D perhaps matches TRBD1 (6 bases). Germline V gives CDR1 LNHDA, CDR2 SQIVND (reference sequence). This CDR3 is 19 amino acids long.

The chain uses TRBV7-9 and TRBJ2-7, with D perhaps matching TRBD2 (5 bases). V lost 5 bases and J lost 10, with 15 bases in between. Germline CDR1 is SEHNR and CDR2 is FQNEAQ (reference sequence). CDR3 size: 12 residues. As DNA, the CDR3 is TGTGCCAGCAGCCCGCCGGGGAAGCCACAGTACTTC. It codes for CASSPPGKPQYF.

As regards this clonotype: Just one base apart from a much larger clone, this may be a read error. The V call is TRBV18, the J call TRBJ2-7, with D uncertain. The CDR3 length is 13 residues. Germline V CDR1 and CDR2: KGHSH, LQKENI. CDR3 amino acids: CASSRTSLYGQYF. The CDR3 region has the DNA TGTGCCAGCTCACGAACGTCCCTCTACGGGCAGTACTTC.

This clonotype was seen a few times. A read error may be the cause here, since a much bigger clone is one base away. J is TRBJ1-2 and V is TRBV6-1; D gene uncertain. This CDR3 comprises 12 residues. Germline CDR1 is MNHNS and CDR2 is SASEGT. The V gene lost 5 bases and the J gene lost 4 bases, with 8 bases spanning the gap. The CDR3 spells CASSPTVYGYTF. The DNA of the CDR3 is TGTGCCAGCAGTCCCACGGTCTATGGCTACACCTTC.

This clonotype came up many times. The chain combines TRBV12-3 or TRBV12-4 with TRBJ2-3, with TRBD2 identical over 7 bases. The V gene end was trimmed by 3 bases and the J gene end by 6 bases; junction bases not matched to a gene: 12. The CDR3 is 16 residues long. CDR3 in DNA: TGTGCCAGCAGTTTGGCGGGACTATCCATCCGGGATACGCAGTATTTT. Its protein is CASSLAGLSIRDTQYF.

Comments on this clonotype: A much more abundant neighbour one base away suggests this may be a read error. The rearrangement links TRBV6-1 to TRBJ2-7; D call uncertain. This CDR3 spans 14 amino acids. Germline values: CDR1 MNHNS, CDR2 SASEGT. Written as DNA, the CDR3 is TGTGCCAGCAGTGTTGCACAGAATCGCTACGAGCAGTCCTTC. This gives the protein CASSVAQNRYEQSF.

This clonotype was detected many times. This chain connects TRBV7-9 to TRBJ2-5, with D possibly being TRBD1 or TRBD2 (5 bases each). Trimming removed 5 bases at V and 0 bases at J, with 19 bases between. This CDR3 has 17 amino acids. Germline-derived CDR1 and CDR2 are SEHNR and FQNEAQ (reference sequence). CDR3 in amino acids: CASSPPRGELYQETQYF. As DNA, the CDR3 is TGTGCCAGCAGCCCCCCTCGAGGGGAACTGTACCAAGAGACCCAGTACTTC.

As regards this clonotype: A much larger clone differs by one base, so this may be a read error. The chain has TRBV3-1 and TRBJ1-4; D is ambiguous. CDR1 is LGHDT, CDR2 YNNKEL, per germline (reference sequence). The CDR3 is 17 residues long. CDR3 residues: CTSSPLERDRSGEKLFF. The CDR3, as DNA: TGTACCAGCAGCCCGCTCGAAAGGGATCGATCGGGTGAAAAACTGTTTTTT.